The 20 T cell receptor beta chains in this list originate from one sample, sequenced in a study of post-analysis software for immune sequencing data. Points from the study as a whole: Roughly five TRBV segments were significantly more frequent in patients than in controls. TRBV5-6, TRBV5-1 and TRBV20-1 were among these segments.

Their cognate antigens are unknown. Unique-molecular-identifier-tagged TCR beta cDNA libraries were used. TCRdb used MiXCR to reprocess the PCR reads, holding one entry per CDR3 protein. The sample includes hundreds of thousands of distinct CDR3 sequences, approximately 53% of them seen just once. Source material: blood. The receptors come from a girl aged 5 to 17 with multiple sclerosis.

This chain joins TRBV6-4 and TRBJ2-1, with 10 bases matching TRBD2. The J segment lost 8 bases and the V segment lost 3 bases, leaving 7 bases of the junction unmatched. This CDR3 has 15 amino acids. Germline CDR1 and CDR2: MRHNA and SNTAGT. The CDR3 nucleotides are TGTGCCAGCAGTGAGGGTCTAGCGGGAGTTGATGAGCAGTTCTTC. Its protein product is CASSEGLAGVDEQFF.

This clonotype was observed a few times. The chain employs TRBV12-3 or TRBV12-4 and TRBJ1-4; D gene ambiguous. Trimming stripped 6 bases from V and 3 bases from J, with 11 bases between. This CDR3 is 14 amino acids long. The CDR3 spells CASSPEEPNEKLFF. CDR3 bases: TGTGCCAGCAGCCCAGAGGAGCCTAATGAAAAACTGTTTTTT.

V gene TRBV5-5 combines with J gene TRBJ1-5; a weak D match, TRBD1 (5 bases). Germline CDR1 and CDR2: SGHKS and YYEKEE (reference sequence). Trimming cost V 0 bases and J 7 bases, with 11 bases left between them. This CDR3 spans 14 amino acids. The CDR3 loop is CASSLVWGLQPQHF. The CDR3 DNA is TGTGCCAGCAGCTTGGTTTGGGGGTTGCAGCCCCAGCATTTT.

This clonotype was picked up one time. The DNA of the CDR3 is TGTGCCAGCAGCCCCCTCTCGGGAGCGGGGAGGAATGAGCAGTTCTTC. This codes for CASSPLSGAGRNEQFF. The chain couples TRBV5-5 to TRBJ2-1; 7 bases fit TRBD2. The germline CDR1 and CDR2 sequences are SGHKS and YYEKEE (reference sequence). V lost 4 bases to trimming and J lost 7 bases; unmatched junction nucleotides: 14. This CDR3 is 16 amino acids long.

The chain couples TRBV27 to TRBJ1-2; 8 bases map to TRBD1. The trim removed 4 bases at V and 5 bases at J, leaving 15 bases unmatched. CDR1 and CDR2 from the germline V gene are MNHEY and SMNVEV (reference sequence). The CDR3 runs 17 residues. DNA for the CDR3: TGTGCCAGCAGTTCCCGTGGACAGGGCCCCACTGCTTATGGCTACACCTTC. It encodes CASSSRGQGPTAYGYTF.

The genes are TRBV12-3 or TRBV12-4 and TRBJ2-5; 15 positions match TRBD2. The DNA end lines up better with TRBJ2-7; the J call may be wrong. The CDR3 has 16 residues. CDR3 sequence reads: CASSSGLAGGLYEQYF. DNA of the CDR3: TGTGCCAGCAGTTCGGGACTAGCGGGAGGACTTTACGAGCAGTACTTC.

V gene TRBV12-3 or TRBV12-4 combines with J gene TRBJ1-1; D remains unclear. The V and J ends lost 5 bases and 4 bases respectively, with 11 bases between them. CDR3 length equals 13 residues. As DNA, the CDR3 is TGTGCCAGCAGTGCGAGATCATCCACTGAAGCTTTCTTT. Protein: CASSARSSTEAFF.

The J gene is TRBJ2-1, the V gene TRBV20-1; D possibly corresponds to TRBD1 (6 bases). Trimming removed 5 bases at V and 5 bases at J, with 13 bases between. The CDR3 has 13 residues. Per germline, CDR1 DFQATT and CDR2 SNEGSKA (reference sequence). The CDR3, as DNA: TGCAGTGCTCTCCGGGGACACAACAATGAGCAGTTCTTC. Protein product: CSALRGHNNEQFF.

The chain carries TRBV21-1 and TRBJ2-4; the table's D call TRBD2 went unverified against the DNA. TRBV21-1 is listed as a pseudogene. This CDR3 has 18 residues. CDR3 residues: CASSKVCGGPVAKNIQYF. CDR3 DNA: TGTGCCAGCAGCAAAGTTTGCGGGGGGCCGGTAGCCAAAAACATTCAGTACTTC.

The chain is built from TRBV29-1 and TRBJ2-1; perhaps TRBD2 as D (5 bases). Germline V gene sequence: CDR1 SQVTM, CDR2 ANQGSEA. This CDR3 has 16 residues. Trimming shortened V by 7 bases and J by 7 bases, and 26 bases separated the two germline ends. CDR3 amino acids: CSGTRWKVGLLNEQFF. CDR3 coding DNA: TGCAGCGGAACTAGGTGGAAGGTGGGTCTTCTAAATGAGCAGTTCTTC.

This clonotype was detected a few times. The genes are TRBV5-1 and TRBJ2-7; D may be TRBD2 (5 bases). The CDR3 is made up of 14 amino acids. The V gene lost 3 bases and the J gene lost 2 bases, with 12 bases spanning the gap. Per germline, CDR1 SGHRS and CDR2 YFSETQ. Here the CDR3 reads CASSSDSVAYEQYF. CDR3 DNA sequence: TGCGCCAGCAGCTCGGATAGCGTAGCCTACGAGCAGTACTTC.

This clonotype appeared a few times. The chain employs TRBV20-1 and TRBJ2-5; the D gene is possibly TRBD1 (7 bases). With the DNA end fitting TRBJ2-7 better, the J assignment may be wrong. The CDR3 covers 14 residues. Germline V lookup: CDR1 DFQATT, CDR2 SNEGSKA (reference sequence). The CDR3 DNA reads TGCAGTGCTAGCCCCGGGGGACAGATCTACGAGCAGTACTTC. Encoded protein: CSASPGGQIYEQYF.

This clonotype was detected only a few times. The V gene is TRBV12-3 or TRBV12-4, the J gene TRBJ2-3; D ambiguous. Trimming left V 6 bases short and J 7 bases short, with 14 bases between. The CDR3 length is 13 residues. The CDR3 region is CASRTLERNTQYF. The CDR3 nucleotides are TGTGCCAGCAGAACCCTCGAAAGAAATACGCAGTATTTT.

This sequence joins TRBV5-5 and TRBJ1-2; D not certain. The V end was cut by 4 bases, the J end by 7 bases, with 8 bases between. CDR1 is SGHKS and CDR2 is YYEKEE in the germline V gene (reference sequence). The CDR3 is made up of 11 amino acids. The CDR3 DNA follows: TGTGCCAGCAGCGGGTCTCCTGGCTACACCTTC. The encoded protein is CASSGSPGYTF. The full variable domain, in which reference TRBV5-5 and TRBJ1-2 provide the parts outside the CDR3, is DAGVTQSPTHLIKTRGQQVTLRCSPISGHKSVSWYQQVLGQGPQFIFQYYEKEERGRGNFPDRFSARQFPNYSSELNVNALLLGDSALYLCASSGSPGYTFGSGTRLTVV.

This clonotype appeared once. The chain employs TRBV5-1 and TRBJ2-7; no clear D. Germline assignment: CDR1 SGHRS and CDR2 YFSETQ. The CDR3 contains 13 residues. The germline V and J ends were trimmed by 4 bases and 6 bases, with 14 bases remaining between them. CDR3 loop: CASSQTTASEQYF. The CDR3 DNA follows: TGCGCCAGCAGCCAAACGACCGCTTCCGAGCAGTACTTC.

About this clonotype itself: A much larger clonotype is one base distant, so this may be a read error. The chain combines TRBV6-5 with TRBJ1-4; 7 bases map to TRBD1. Unmatched junction bases numbered 13, after V lost 0 bases and J lost 0 bases. CDR1 is MNHEY and CDR2 is SVGAGI in the germline V gene. CDR3 length equals 20 residues. The CDR3 DNA reads as TGTGCCAGCAGTTACTCGATCGGCTCAGGGACAGTTACAACTAATGAAAAACTGTTTTTT. Its translation is CASSYSIGSGTVTTNEKLFF.

This clonotype was observed a handful of times. This chain links TRBV7-2 with TRBJ1-2; 9 bases map to TRBD1. Trimming cost V 4 bases and J 4 bases; bases outside gene matches: 4. Per germline, CDR1 SGHTA and CDR2 FQGNSA. The CDR3 totals 14 residues. CDR3 amino acids: CASSSGQGLYGYTF. DNA of the CDR3: TGTGCCAGCAGCTCGGGACAGGGTCTCTATGGCTACACCTTC.

This clonotype was counted a few times. This chain connects TRBV7-2 to TRBJ1-2; the match to TRBD1 covers 7 bases. Trimming cost V 4 bases and J 2 bases; bases outside gene matches: 1. The CDR3 has 13 residues. CDR1 and CDR2 (germline): SGHTA, FQGNSA. DNA of the CDR3: TGTGCCAGCAGCTGGGACAGCAACTATGGCTACACCTTC. Encoded protein: CASSWDSNYGYTF.

A few counts support this clonotype. This rearrangement joins TRBV6-6 to TRBJ2-7, with D possibly being TRBD2 (7 bases). V lost 10 bases to trimming and J lost 6 bases, with 19 bases between them. Germline V gene sequence: CDR1 MNHNY, CDR2 SVGAGI (reference sequence). The CDR3 covers 13 residues. The CDR3 loop reads CATLGRGAPEQYF. In nucleotides, the CDR3 is TGTGCCACCCTGGGGAGGGGGGCCCCCGAGCAGTACTTC.

This chain connects TRBV6-1 to TRBJ1-4; D uncertain. Germline V gene lookup returns CDR1 MNHNS and CDR2 SASEGT. Trimming took 2 bases from V and 0 from J, leaving 16 bases between them. The CDR3 totals 18 residues. The CDR3 sequence: CASSEKSAHTSTNEKLFF. CDR3 bases: TGTGCCAGCAGTGAAAAGTCGGCGCACACCTCAACTAATGAAAAACTGTTTTTT.